These 32 T cell receptor beta chains came from one sample sequenced in a study of identical twins. One entry per CDR3 protein, called by TCRdb with MiXCR from the 5' RACE reads. The sample has some 1,700,000 distinct CDR3 sequences, under 35% seen once. Sequenced input: cord blood. The receptors here all came from a newborn girl in good health.

The chain has TRBV11-2 and TRBJ1-2; 8 bases map to TRBD1. Germline values: CDR1 SGHAT, CDR2 FQNNGV. V lost 4 bases, J lost 0 bases, and 4 bases stayed unmatched. The length of the CDR3 is 15 residues. CDR3 nucleotides: TGTGCCAGCAGCTCCCCGGGACAGGCTAACTATGGCTACACCTTC. Amino acid sequence: CASSSPGQANYGYTF.

There are a few counts of this clonotype. J is TRBJ2-1 and V is TRBV28; possibly TRBD1 or TRBD2 for D (7 bases each). The V gene lost 3 bases and the J gene lost 9 bases, with 9 bases spanning the gap. This CDR3 has 12 residues. Germline lookup yields CDR1 MDHEN and CDR2 SYDVKM. CDR3 bases: TGTGCCAGCAGTTTCAGGGGGGGTGAGCAGTTCTTC. Its protein is CASSFRGGEQFF. Based on the CDR3 plus reference TRBV28 and TRBJ2-1, the full variable domain is DVKVTQSSRYLVKRTGEKVFLECVQDMDHENMFWYRQDPGLGLRLIYFSYDVKMKEKGDIPEGYSVSREKKERFSLILESASTNQTSMYLCASSFRGGEQFFGPGTRLTVL.

This clonotype was picked up many times. The chain couples TRBV28 to TRBJ1-2; TRBD1 matches 7 bases. This CDR3 has 15 amino acids. CDR1 is MDHEN and CDR2 is SYDVKM in the germline V gene. V shed 2 bases, J shed 0 bases, and the junction held 3 bases outside the gene matches. The CDR3 nucleotides read TGTGCCAGCAGTTTAGCCAGGGGGGCTAACTATGGCTACACCTTC. Its translation is CASSLARGANYGYTF.

J is TRBJ1-3 and V is TRBV10-3; a possible D gene is TRBD1 (5 bases). CDR3 size: 16 residues. V gave up 7 bases and J gave up 2 bases, with 18 bases separating them. Germline V lookup: CDR1 ENHRY, CDR2 SYGVKD. The CDR3 bases are TGTGCCATCACGGAAAACGACAGTCCTACTGGAAACACCATATATTTT. It is translated as CAITENDSPTGNTIYF.

There are a few counts of this clonotype. The chain employs TRBV16 and TRBJ1-5; maybe TRBD1 (5 bases). Germline V gene sequence: CDR1 KGHSY, CDR2 FQNENV. This CDR3 comprises 15 residues. V lost 0 bases, J lost 7 bases, and 13 bases lay in between. DNA of the CDR3: TGTGCCAGCAGCCAATCAGCACAGGTAGGCCAGCCCCAGCATTTT. Encoded protein: CASSQSAQVGQPQHF. The full variable domain, rest sourced from reference TRBV16 and TRBJ1-5, is GEEVAQTPKHLVRGEGQKAKLYCAPIKGHSYVFWYQQVLKNEFKFLISFQNENVFDETGMPKERFSAKCLPNSPCSLEIQATKLEDSAVYFCASSQSAQVGQPQHFGDGTRLSIL.

For this clonotype: An end of the junction does not agree with germline; a read error may underlie this. The chain joins TRBV27 to TRBJ1-5; 8 nucleotides line up with TRBD1. Germline CDR1 MNHEY, CDR2 SMNVEV (reference sequence). The CDR3 has 15 amino acids. The CDR3 sequence: CTSSSSTGANQPQHF. Written as DNA, the CDR3 is TGTACCAGCAGTTCGTCGACAGGGGCGAATCAGCCCCAGCATTTT.

The chain is built from TRBV20-1 and TRBJ2-7; either TRBD1 or TRBD2 may supply D (5 bases each). The V end was cut by 7 bases, the J end by 0 bases, with 13 bases between. Germline loops: CDR1 DFQATT, CDR2 SNEGSKA (reference sequence). There are 13 residues in the CDR3. The CDR3 reads CSVEGKSSYEQYF. CDR3 in DNA: TGCAGTGTAGAGGGGAAGAGCTCCTACGAGCAGTACTTC.

Remarks on this clonotype: This may be a read error, as it is one base from a much larger clone. The V gene is TRBV29-1, the J gene TRBJ2-1, with 7 bases identical to TRBD1. There are 13 residues in the CDR3. Germline CDR1 and CDR2: SQVTM and ANQGSEA. V was pared by 3 bases and J by 10 bases, with 9 bases of the junction left unmatched. This chain's CDR3 is CSVEKGTDYEQFF. CDR3 bases: TGCAGCGTTGAGAAGGGGACAGACTACGAGCAGTTCTTC.

V usage is TRBV19 and J usage is TRBJ2-7; weak D call: TRBD1 (5 bases). The CDR3 loop spans 13 amino acids. Germline CDR1 reads LNHDA; CDR2 reads SQIVND (reference sequence). V lost 6 bases, J lost 3 bases, and 12 bases lay in between. CDR3 in amino acids: CASSDSMGYEQYF. The CDR3 DNA follows: TGTGCCAGTAGCGACAGTATGGGCTACGAGCAGTACTTC.

This clonotype was picked up a small number of times. V gene TRBV27 combines with J gene TRBJ2-1; TRBD1 matches at 11 bases. The CDR3 has 14 amino acids. V shed 5 bases and J 8 bases; nucleotides not matched to a gene: 5. From germline, CDR1 is MNHEY and CDR2 SMNVEV (reference sequence). The CDR3 is CASSPWTGGYEQFF. The CDR3 DNA reads TGTGCCAGCAGTCCTTGGACAGGGGGCTATGAGCAGTTCTTC.

This clonotype was picked up a small number of times. This chain links TRBV5-5 with TRBJ1-5; 8 bases match TRBD1. Germline CDR1 reads SGHKS; CDR2 reads YYEKEE (reference sequence). There are 15 residues in the CDR3. After removal of 3 bases from V and 4 bases from J, the junction contained 6 bases not matched to a gene. In nucleotides, the CDR3 is TGTGCCAGCAGCTCGGGGACAGGAGCTAATCAGCCCCAGCATTTT. Protein product: CASSSGTGANQPQHF.

There are a few counts of this clonotype. The chain carries TRBV20-1 and TRBJ2-7; 8 positions match TRBD2. Germline lookup yields CDR1 DFQATT and CDR2 SNEGSKA (reference sequence). The CDR3 contains 15 residues. V trimming: 0 bases; J trimming: 1 base; junction bases outside the gene matches: 5. The CDR3 protein is CSARDEVAGSYEQYF. For the CDR3, the DNA is TGCAGTGCTAGAGATGAAGTAGCGGGATCCTACGAGCAGTACTTC.

On this clonotype: One end of the junction is discordant with germline, which a read error may explain. J is TRBJ1-6 and V is TRBV6-1; maybe TRBD1 (5 bases). The CDR3 is 15 residues long. The V gene's germline CDR1 is MNHNS and CDR2 SASEGT. This CDR3 is CASSEKGSYNSPPHF. In DNA form, the CDR3 reads TGTGCCAGCAGTGAAAAGGGGTCCTATAATTCACCCCCCCACTTT.

The chain uses TRBV6-2 or TRBV6-3 and TRBJ2-1; unclear D gene. Germline V gene lookup returns CDR1 MNHEY and CDR2 SVGEGT. The CDR3 runs 13 residues. V was cut by 4 bases and J by 5 bases, with 9 bases left in between. CDR3: CASSFGQDNEQFF. In DNA form, the CDR3 reads TGTGCCAGCAGTTTCGGGCAGGACAATGAGCAGTTCTTC.

The table lists this clonotype with a few counts. V is TRBV25-1 and J is TRBJ2-5; either TRBD1 or TRBD2 may supply D (5 bases each). This CDR3 has 15 amino acids. Germline CDR1 and CDR2: MGHDK and SYGVNS. Trimming removed 2 bases at V and 5 bases at J, with 15 bases between. The CDR3 is CASSEGSGSYETQYF. The CDR3 region has the DNA TGTGCCAGCAGTGAAGGGTCAGGGAGTTACGAGACCCAGTACTTC.

V is TRBV14 and J is TRBJ2-3; D possibly corresponds to TRBD2 (6 bases). Per germline, CDR1 SGHDN and CDR2 FVKESK. This CDR3 has 16 residues. With 4 bases removed from V and 1 base from J, the gap between germline ends came to 15 bases. CDR3 sequence: CASSLLSGVRTDTQYF. The CDR3 bases are TGTGCCAGCAGCCTACTCTCGGGGGTCCGCACAGATACGCAGTATTTT.

V usage is TRBV27 and J usage is TRBJ2-1, with 13 positions matching TRBD2. J was trimmed by 0 bases and V by 0 bases; bases with no gene match: 5. The CDR3 is 19 amino acids. Germline lookup yields CDR1 MNHEY and CDR2 SMNVEV (reference sequence). CDR3 bases: TGTGCCAGCAGTTTATCGAGACGGACTAGCGGGAGCTCCTACAATGAGCAGTTCTTC. Translated, it gives CASSLSRRTSGSSYNEQFF.

Many counts were recorded for this clonotype. The chain links TRBV20-1 to TRBJ2-3, with no clear D. Trimming cost V 3 bases and J 1 base, with 8 bases left between them. The CDR3 consists of 13 residues. Germline V gene data show CDR1 as DFQATT and CDR2 as SNEGSKA (reference sequence). CDR3 nucleotides: TGCAGTGCTAGCCGTGGGCGCACAGATACGCAGTATTTT. Translation gives CSASRGRTDTQYF.

This clonotype came up a few times. V is TRBV20-1 and J is TRBJ2-7; D is perhaps TRBD2 (7 bases). The V and J ends lost 8 bases and 2 bases respectively, with 19 bases between them. Germline-derived CDR1 and CDR2 are DFQATT and SNEGSKA (reference sequence). The CDR3 has 14 residues. CDR3 sequence reads: CSYNRGGGPYEQYF. The DNA of the CDR3 is TGCAGTTATAATCGAGGGGGAGGGCCCTACGAGCAGTACTTC.

The chain recombines TRBV18 with TRBJ2-7; D not resolved. V was trimmed by 3 bases and J by 1 base, leaving 4 bases between them. This CDR3 comprises 12 residues. The germline V gene has CDR1 KGHSH and CDR2 LQKENI. Written as DNA, the CDR3 is TGTGCCAGCTCACCCAAATCCTACGAGCAGTACTTC. Translation gives CASSPKSYEQYF.

J is TRBJ1-4 and V is TRBV5-1, with 10 nucleotides matching TRBD1. Per germline, CDR1 SGHRS and CDR2 YFSETQ. CDR3 length: 14 residues. V lost 5 bases to trimming and J lost 7 bases; unmatched junction nucleotides: 5. The CDR3, as DNA: TGCGCCAGCAGGCCGGGACAGGGGCGTGAAAAACTGTTTTTT. This gives the protein CASRPGQGREKLFF. The full variable domain, in which reference TRBV5-1 and TRBJ1-4 provide the parts outside the CDR3, is KAGVTQTPRYLIKTRGQQVTLSCSPISGHRSVSWYQQTPGQGLQFLFEYFSETQRNKGNFPGRFSGRQFSNSRSEMNVSTLELGDSALYLCASRPGQGREKLFFGSGTQLSVL.

This clonotype came up many times. This chain joins TRBV27 and TRBJ2-5, with D perhaps matching TRBD1 (6 bases). This CDR3 contains 13 residues. Trimming pared 5 bases from V and 5 bases from J, leaving 12 bases between. Germline loops: CDR1 MNHEY, CDR2 SMNVEV (reference sequence). The CDR3 nucleotides are TGTGCCAGCAGTCCTCAGGGGAAGGAGACCCAGTACTTC. Amino acid sequence: CASSPQGKETQYF.

With respect to this clonotype: A much larger clone differs by one base, so this may be a read error. This chain joins TRBV6-1 and TRBJ2-7; the D gene could be TRBD1 or TRBD2 (5 bases each). Germline V gene data show CDR1 as MNHNS and CDR2 as SASEGT. Trimming cost V 1 base and J 5 bases, with 6 bases left between them. The CDR3 is 12 residues long. CDR3 in DNA: TGTGCCAGCAGTGAAGGGGACCACGAGCAGTACTTC. Encoded protein: CASSEGDHEQYF.

This clonotype was seen at least ten times. The chain combines TRBV10-3 with TRBJ2-7; D is unresolved. Trimming pared 3 bases from V and 0 bases from J, leaving 6 bases between. This CDR3 has 13 residues. Germline V gene lookup returns CDR1 ENHRY and CDR2 SYGVKD. Written as DNA, the CDR3 is TGTGCCATCAGTGATGAGCCCTCCTACGAGCAGTACTTC. Residues: CAISDEPSYEQYF.

The rearrangement uses TRBV18 and TRBJ2-6, with D unclear. The CDR3 runs to 16 residues. V was shortened by 10 bases and J by 0 bases, with 16 bases between the two germline ends. Germline lookup yields CDR1 KGHSH and CDR2 LQKENI. CDR3 bases: TGTGCCACCTTTGTTGGGAACTACTCTGGGGCCAACGTCCTGACTTTC. It encodes CATFVGNYSGANVLTF.

This sequence joins TRBV5-1 and TRBJ2-2; D gene ambiguous. The CDR3 is 17 amino acids. Deletions cut 0 bases from V and 7 bases from J, with 19 bases between. Per germline, CDR1 SGHRS and CDR2 YFSETQ. Here the CDR3 reads CASSLAPDDSDGGELFF. DNA of the CDR3: TGCGCCAGCAGCTTGGCTCCAGACGACTCAGATGGCGGGGAGCTGTTTTTT. The full variable domain, rest sourced from reference TRBV5-1 and TRBJ2-2, is KAGVTQTPRYLIKTRGQQVTLSCSPISGHRSVSWYQQTPGQGLQFLFEYFSETQRNKGNFPGRFSGRQFSNSRSEMNVSTLELGDSALYLCASSLAPDDSDGGELFFGEGSRLTVL.

The rearrangement links TRBV20-1 to TRBJ2-3, with 12 bases that match TRBD2. The CDR3 is 15 residues long. Germline CDR1 is DFQATT and CDR2 is SNEGSKA (reference sequence). Losses at the gene ends were 3 bases for V and 8 bases for J; bases not matched to a gene: 9. DNA of the CDR3: TGCAGTGCTAGGACGGGACTAGCGGGCTCAGGTACGCAGTATTTT. Amino acid sequence: CSARTGLAGSGTQYF.

This clonotype was observed a handful of times. The chain carries TRBV7-6 and TRBJ2-3; D uncertain. The CDR3 sequence is 14 residues long. Germline V gene lookup returns CDR1 SGHVS and CDR2 FNYEAQ. V was cut by 5 bases and J by 7 bases, with 16 bases left in between. The chain's CDR3 is CASSLNPRPNTQYF. CDR3 bases: TGTGCCAGCAGCCTTAATCCTAGGCCAAATACGCAGTATTTT.

The chain is built from TRBV7-6 and TRBJ2-2; the D gene is possibly TRBD2 (5 bases). CDR3 length: 12 residues. Deletions cut 7 bases from V and 5 bases from J, with 8 bases between. Per the germline V gene, CDR1 is SGHVS and CDR2 is FNYEAQ. The DNA of the CDR3 is TGTGCCAGCACGAGCGGTACCGGGGAGCTGTTTTTT. Protein: CASTSGTGELFF.

This clonotype was recorded a few times. The J gene is TRBJ2-1, the V gene TRBV6-2 or TRBV6-3; 9 bases map to TRBD2. This CDR3 has 17 amino acids. Germline values: CDR1 MNHEY, CDR2 SVGEGT. J was trimmed by 9 bases and V by 2 bases; bases with no gene match: 14. CDR3 protein: CASSYPTSGPMIGEQFF. The CDR3 DNA is TGTGCCAGCAGTTACCCGACTAGCGGCCCAATGATAGGTGAGCAGTTCTTC.

Regarding this clonotype: Just one base apart from a much larger clone, this may be a read error. The chain uses TRBV4-2 and TRBJ2-1, with 12 bases matching TRBD2. This CDR3 has 15 amino acids. Looked up from germline, CDR1 is LGHNA and CDR2 is YNFKEQ. The CDR3 here is CVSSQASGGANEQFF. The CDR3 bases are TGTGTCAGCAGCCAAGCTAGCGGGGGGGCAAATGAGCAGTTCTTC.

The chain uses TRBV19 and TRBJ1-5; D gene ambiguous. Germline V CDR1 and CDR2: LNHDA, SQIVND (reference sequence). The CDR3 length is 15 residues. V gave up 6 bases and J gave up 1 base, with 13 bases separating them. The CDR3 is CASRLWARSNQPQHF. The DNA for the CDR3 is TGTGCCAGTAGACTATGGGCCAGGAGCAATCAGCCCCAGCATTTT.